The clone carrying this TCR beta chain has more than one count but fewer than ten. Its antigen is as yet unknown. The data derive from a study of T-cell memory formation after mild COVID-19. For the study at large: In these data, TCR clusters were largely donor specific.

The CDR3 has 15 amino acids. Germline lookup yields CDR1 GTSNPN and CDR2 SVGIG (reference sequence). The V gene lost 3 bases and the J gene lost 3 bases, with 14 bases spanning the gap. Employing constant-segment primers, 5'RACE generated TCR alpha and TCR beta cDNA libraries bearing sample barcodes and UMIs. TCRdb re-analysed the 5' RACE reads in MiXCR, keeping a single row per CDR3 protein. The table records hundreds of thousands of distinct CDR3 sequences, roughly 18% of them present only once. General study results and limits: Contracting CD4+ clones sat mainly in CM and EM; CD8+ in EMRA. Memory sampled before infection contained some responding clones, suggesting cross-reactive memory joined.

The sample taken for sequencing was PBMCs or a T cell subset sorted from them (not recorded which). This chain connects TRBV30 to TRBJ2-2, with D possibly matching TRBD1 (6 bases). The sequence came from an adult woman who had mild COVID-19 (a few samples of this study predate the infection). Cell type and time point are not known. The CDR3 loop reads CAWRAGVRDTGELFF. The CDR3 region has the DNA TGTGCCTGGAGGGCAGGGGTAAGGGACACCGGGGAGCTGTTTTTT.